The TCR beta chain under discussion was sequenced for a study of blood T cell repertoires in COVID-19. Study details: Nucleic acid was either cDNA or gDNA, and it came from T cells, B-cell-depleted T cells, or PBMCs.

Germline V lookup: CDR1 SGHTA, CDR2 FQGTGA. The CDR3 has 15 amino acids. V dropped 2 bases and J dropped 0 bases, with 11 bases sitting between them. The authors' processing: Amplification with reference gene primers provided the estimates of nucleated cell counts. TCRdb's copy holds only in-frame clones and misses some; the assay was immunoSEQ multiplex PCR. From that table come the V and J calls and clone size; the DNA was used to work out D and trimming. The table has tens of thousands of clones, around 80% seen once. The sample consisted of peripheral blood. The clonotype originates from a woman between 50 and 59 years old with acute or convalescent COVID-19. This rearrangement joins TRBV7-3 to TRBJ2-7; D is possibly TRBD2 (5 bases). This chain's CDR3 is CASSLWGASSYEQYF. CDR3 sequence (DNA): TGTGCCAGCAGCTTATGGGGAGCCAGCTCCTACGAGCAGTACTTC.